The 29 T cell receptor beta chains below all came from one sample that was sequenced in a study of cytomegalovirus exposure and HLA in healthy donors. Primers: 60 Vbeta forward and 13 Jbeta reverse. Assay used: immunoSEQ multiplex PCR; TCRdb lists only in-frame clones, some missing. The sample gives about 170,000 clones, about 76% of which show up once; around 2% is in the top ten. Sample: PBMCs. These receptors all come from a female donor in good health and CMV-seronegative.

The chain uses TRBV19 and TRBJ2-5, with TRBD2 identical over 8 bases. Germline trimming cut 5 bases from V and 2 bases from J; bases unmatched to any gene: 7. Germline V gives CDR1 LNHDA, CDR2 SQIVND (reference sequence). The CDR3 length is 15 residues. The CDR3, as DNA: TGTGCCAGTAGTTTTAGCGGGGTCTATCAAGAGACCCAGTACTTC. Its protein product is CASSFSGVYQETQYF.

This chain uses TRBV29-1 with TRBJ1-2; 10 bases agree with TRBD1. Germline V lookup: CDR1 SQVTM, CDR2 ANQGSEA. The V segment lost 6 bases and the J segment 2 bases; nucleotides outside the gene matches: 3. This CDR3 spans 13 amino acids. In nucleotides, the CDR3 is TGCAGCGTCGACAGGGGGCTCAACTATGGCTACACCTTC. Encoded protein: CSVDRGLNYGYTF.

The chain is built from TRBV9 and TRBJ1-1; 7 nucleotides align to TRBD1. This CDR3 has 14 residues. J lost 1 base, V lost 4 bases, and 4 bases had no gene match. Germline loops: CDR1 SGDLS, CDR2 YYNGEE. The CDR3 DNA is TGTGCCAGCAGCTTTGGACAGGAGAACACTGAAGCTTTCTTT. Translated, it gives CASSFGQENTEAFF.

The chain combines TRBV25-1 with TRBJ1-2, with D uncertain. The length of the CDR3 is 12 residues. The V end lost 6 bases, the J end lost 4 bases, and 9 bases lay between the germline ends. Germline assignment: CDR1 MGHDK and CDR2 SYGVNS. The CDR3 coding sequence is TGTGCCAGCAGGGGCGAGACCTATGGCTACACCTTC. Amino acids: CASRGETYGYTF.

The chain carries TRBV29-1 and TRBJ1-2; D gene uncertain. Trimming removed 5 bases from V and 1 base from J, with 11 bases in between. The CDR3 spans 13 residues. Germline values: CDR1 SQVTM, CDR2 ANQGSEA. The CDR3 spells CSVREGLNYGYTF. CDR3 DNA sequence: TGCAGCGTTCGGGAGGGTCTTAACTATGGCTACACCTTC.

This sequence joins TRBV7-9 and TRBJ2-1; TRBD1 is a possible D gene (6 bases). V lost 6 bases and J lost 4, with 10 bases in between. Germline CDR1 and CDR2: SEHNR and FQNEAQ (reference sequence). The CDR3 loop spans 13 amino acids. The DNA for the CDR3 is TGTGCCAGCAGTCAAGGACAGTACAATGAGCAGTTCTTC. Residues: CASSQGQYNEQFF.

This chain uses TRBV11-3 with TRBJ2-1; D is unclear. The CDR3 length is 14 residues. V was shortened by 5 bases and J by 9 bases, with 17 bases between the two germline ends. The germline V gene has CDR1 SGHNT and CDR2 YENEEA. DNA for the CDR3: TGTGCCAGCAGCCACTCCACCGGTGGAGTTGAGCAGTTCTTC. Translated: CASSHSTGGVEQFF.

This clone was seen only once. CDR3 loop: CATAGGQNYGYTF. Written as DNA, the CDR3 is TGCGCCACCGCGGGTGGTCAGAACTATGGCTACACCTTC. The gene calls are TRBV5-1 and TRBJ1-2; no definite D call. V was pared by 9 bases and J by 2 bases, with 14 bases between. CDR3 size: 13 residues. The germline V gene has CDR1 SGHRS and CDR2 YFSETQ. Full variable domain (rest looked up from reference TRBV5-1 and TRBJ1-2): KAGVTQTPRYLIKTRGQQVTLSCSPISGHRSVSWYQQTPGQGLQFLFEYFSETQRNKGNFPGRFSGRQFSNSRSEMNVSTLELGDSALYLCATAGGQNYGYTFGSGTRLTVV.

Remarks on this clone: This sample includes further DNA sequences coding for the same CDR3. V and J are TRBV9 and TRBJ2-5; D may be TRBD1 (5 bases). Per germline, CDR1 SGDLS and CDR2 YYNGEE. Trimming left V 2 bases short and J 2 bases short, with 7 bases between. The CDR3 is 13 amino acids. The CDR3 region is CASSVTGQETQYF. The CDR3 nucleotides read TGTGCCAGCAGCGTCACAGGACAAGAGACCCAGTACTTC.

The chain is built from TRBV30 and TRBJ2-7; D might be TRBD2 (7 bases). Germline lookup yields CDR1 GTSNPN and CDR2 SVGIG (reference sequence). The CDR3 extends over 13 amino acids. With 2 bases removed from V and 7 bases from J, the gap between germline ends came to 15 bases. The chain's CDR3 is CAWSRGGLAEQYF. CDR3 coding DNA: TGTGCCTGGAGTAGGGGGGGACTGGCTGAGCAGTACTTC.

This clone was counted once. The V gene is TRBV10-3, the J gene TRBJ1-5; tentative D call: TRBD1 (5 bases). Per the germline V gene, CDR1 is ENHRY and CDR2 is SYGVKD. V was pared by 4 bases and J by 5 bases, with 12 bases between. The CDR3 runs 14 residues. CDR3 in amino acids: CAISARTGDQPQHF. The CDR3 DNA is TGTGCCATCAGTGCACGGACGGGGGATCAGCCCCAGCATTTT.

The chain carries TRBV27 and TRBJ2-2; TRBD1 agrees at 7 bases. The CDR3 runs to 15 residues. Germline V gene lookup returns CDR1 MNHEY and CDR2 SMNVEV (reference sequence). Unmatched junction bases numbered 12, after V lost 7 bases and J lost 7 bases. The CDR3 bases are TGTGCCAGCACCCGACAGGGAATTTCCCACGGGGAGCTGTTTTTT. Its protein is CASTRQGISHGELFF.

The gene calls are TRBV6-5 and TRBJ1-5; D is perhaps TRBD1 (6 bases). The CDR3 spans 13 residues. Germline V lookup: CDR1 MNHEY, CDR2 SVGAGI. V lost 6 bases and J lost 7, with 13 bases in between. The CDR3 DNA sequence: TGTGCCAGCAGGTGGGACACAGGGCAGCCCCAGCATTTT. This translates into CASRWDTGQPQHF.

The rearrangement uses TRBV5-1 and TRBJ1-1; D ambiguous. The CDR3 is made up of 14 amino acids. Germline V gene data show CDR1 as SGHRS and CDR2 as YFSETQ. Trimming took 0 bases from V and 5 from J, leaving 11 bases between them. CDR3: CASSLAGGWTEAFF. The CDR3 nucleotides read TGCGCCAGCAGCTTGGCGGGAGGTTGGACTGAAGCTTTCTTT.

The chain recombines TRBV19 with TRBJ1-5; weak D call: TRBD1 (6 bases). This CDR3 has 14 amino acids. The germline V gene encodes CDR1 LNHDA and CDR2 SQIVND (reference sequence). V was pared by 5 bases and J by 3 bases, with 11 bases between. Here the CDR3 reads CASSLTGNNQPQHF. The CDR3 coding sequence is TGTGCCAGTAGTCTAACAGGGAACAATCAGCCCCAGCATTTT.

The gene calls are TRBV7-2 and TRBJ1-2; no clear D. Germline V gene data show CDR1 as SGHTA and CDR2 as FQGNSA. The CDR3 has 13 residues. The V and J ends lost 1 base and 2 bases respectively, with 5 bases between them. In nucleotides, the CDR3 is TGTGCCAGCAGCTTAGTAGCCAACTATGGCTACACCTTC. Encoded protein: CASSLVANYGYTF.

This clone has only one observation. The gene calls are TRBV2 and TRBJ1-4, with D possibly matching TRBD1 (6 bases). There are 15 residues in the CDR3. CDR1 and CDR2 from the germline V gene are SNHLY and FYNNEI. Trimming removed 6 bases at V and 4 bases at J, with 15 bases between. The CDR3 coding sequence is TGTGCCAGCAGAAAACGGGGACAATTTAATGAAAAACTGTTTTTT. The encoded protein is CASRKRGQFNEKLFF.

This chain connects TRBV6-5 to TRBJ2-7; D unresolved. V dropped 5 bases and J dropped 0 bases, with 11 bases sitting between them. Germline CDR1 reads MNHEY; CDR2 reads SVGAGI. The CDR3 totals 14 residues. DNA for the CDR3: TGTGCCAGCAGTCGATCGGCTAGCTCCTACGAGCAGTACTTC. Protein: CASSRSASSYEQYF.

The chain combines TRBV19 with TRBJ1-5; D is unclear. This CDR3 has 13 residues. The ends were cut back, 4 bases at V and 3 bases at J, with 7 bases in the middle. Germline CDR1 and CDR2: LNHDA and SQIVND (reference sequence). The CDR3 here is CASSTGPNQPQHF. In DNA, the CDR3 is TGTGCCAGTAGTACTGGGCCCAATCAGCCCCAGCATTTT.

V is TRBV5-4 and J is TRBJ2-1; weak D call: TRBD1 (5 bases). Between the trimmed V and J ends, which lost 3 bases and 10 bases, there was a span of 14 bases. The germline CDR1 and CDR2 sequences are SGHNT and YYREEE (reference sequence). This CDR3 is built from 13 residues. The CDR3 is CASSSPGHSEQFF. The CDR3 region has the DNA TGTGCCAGCAGCTCCCCAGGACATTCCGAGCAGTTCTTC.

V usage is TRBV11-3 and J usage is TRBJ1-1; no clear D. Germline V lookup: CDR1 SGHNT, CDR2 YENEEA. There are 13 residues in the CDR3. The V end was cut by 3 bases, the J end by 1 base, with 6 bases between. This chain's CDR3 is CASSLQWNTEAFF. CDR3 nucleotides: TGTGCCAGCAGCTTGCAGTGGAACACTGAAGCTTTCTTT. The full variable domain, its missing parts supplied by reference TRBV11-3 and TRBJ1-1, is EAGVVQSPRYKIIEKKQPVAFWCNPISGHNTLYWYLQNLGQGPELLIRYENEEAVDDSQLPKDRFSAERLKGVDSTLKIQPAELGDSAVYLCASSLQWNTEAFFGQGTRLTVV.

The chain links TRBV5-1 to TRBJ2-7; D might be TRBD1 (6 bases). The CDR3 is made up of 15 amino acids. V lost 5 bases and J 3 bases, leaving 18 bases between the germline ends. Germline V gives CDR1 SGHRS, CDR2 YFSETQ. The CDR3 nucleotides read TGCGCCAGCAGACAGGGTCCCCATGAAGTCTACGAGCAGTACTTC. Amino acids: CASRQGPHEVYEQYF.

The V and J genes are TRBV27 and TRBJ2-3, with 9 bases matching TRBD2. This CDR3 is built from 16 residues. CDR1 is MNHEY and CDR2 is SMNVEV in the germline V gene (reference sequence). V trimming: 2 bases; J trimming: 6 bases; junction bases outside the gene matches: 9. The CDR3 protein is CASSLGAGGGMDTQYF. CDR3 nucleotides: TGTGCCAGCAGTTTAGGGGCGGGAGGGGGTATGGATACGCAGTATTTT.

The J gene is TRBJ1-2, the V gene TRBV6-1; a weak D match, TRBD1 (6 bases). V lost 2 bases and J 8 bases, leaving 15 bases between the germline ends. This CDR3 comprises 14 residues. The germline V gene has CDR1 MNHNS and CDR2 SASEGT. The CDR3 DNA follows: TGTGCCAGCAGTGAAAGAACAGGGATGGGCGGCTACACCTTC. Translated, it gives CASSERTGMGGYTF.

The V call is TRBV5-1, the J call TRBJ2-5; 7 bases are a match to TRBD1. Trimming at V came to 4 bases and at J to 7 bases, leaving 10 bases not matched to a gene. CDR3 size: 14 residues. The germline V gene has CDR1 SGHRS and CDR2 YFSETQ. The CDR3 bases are TGCGCCAGCAGCCCCCAACAGGGGCTCGGGACCCAGTACTTC. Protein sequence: CASSPQQGLGTQYF.

The CDR3 DNA reads as TGCACCAGCGGTGGCAGGGGGTACCAGCCCCAGCATTTT. Protein: CTSGGRGYQPQHF. The V gene is TRBV1, the J gene TRBJ1-5; TRBD1, the D gene given by the table, was not confirmed from the DNA. TRBV1 is tagged as a pseudogene. This CDR3 region has 13 residues.

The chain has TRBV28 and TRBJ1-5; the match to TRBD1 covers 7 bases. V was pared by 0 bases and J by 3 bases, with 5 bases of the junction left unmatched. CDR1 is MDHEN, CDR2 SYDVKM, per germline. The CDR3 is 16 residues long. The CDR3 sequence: CASSLWDRNTNQPQHF. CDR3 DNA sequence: TGTGCCAGCAGTTTATGGGACAGGAACACCAATCAGCCCCAGCATTTT.

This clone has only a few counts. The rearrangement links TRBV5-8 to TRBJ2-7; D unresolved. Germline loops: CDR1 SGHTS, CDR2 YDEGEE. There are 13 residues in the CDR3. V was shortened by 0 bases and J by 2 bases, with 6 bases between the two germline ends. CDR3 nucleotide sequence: TGTGCCAGCAGCTTGGACGTAGCCTACGAGCAGTACTTC. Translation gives CASSLDVAYEQYF.

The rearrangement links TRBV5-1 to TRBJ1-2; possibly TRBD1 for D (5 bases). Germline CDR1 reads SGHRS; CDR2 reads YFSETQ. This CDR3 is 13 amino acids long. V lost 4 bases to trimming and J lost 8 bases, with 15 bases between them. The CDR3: CASSVGGDGGYTF. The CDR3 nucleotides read TGCGCCAGCAGCGTCGGGGGTGACGGCGGCTACACCTTC.